Sequencing of this TCR beta chain was carried out in a study of T cell changes during pregnancy in multiple sclerosis. Trimming removed 1 base from V and 7 bases from J; junction bases left unmatched: 10. Germline V gives CDR1 SGDLS, CDR2 YYNGEE. The CDR3 extends over 17 amino acids. This clone has just one count. The table came from immunoSEQ multiplex PCR; TCRdb's copy has only in-frame clones and leaves some out. The table has more than 70,000 clones, over 80% seen once. The chain has TRBV9 and TRBJ2-1, with 11 bases fitting TRBD2. The sample here was peripheral blood, taken before pregnancy. The origin of this receptor is a female donor with multiple sclerosis, enrolled in a pregnancy study. CDR3 region: CASSVSTSGSLVNEQFF. The CDR3, as DNA: TGTGCCAGCAGCGTAAGTACTAGCGGGAGCTTAGTGAATGAGCAGTTCTTC.